This T cell receptor beta chain is drawn from a study of cytomegalovirus exposure and HLA in healthy donors. Study-level results: Later analysis reportedly placed an Asian-associated ancestry cluster below the roughly 690-donor mean in N-insertions. Some V segments could not be told apart, so they were left out, TRBV6-2 and TRBV6-3 among them. A later analysis by the authors found several of the most significant clusters apparently linked to common viral pathogens.

This clone was seen more than once but under ten times. Its specificity is unknown. V lost 6 bases and J lost 0, with 13 bases in between. The germline V gene encodes CDR1 SGHRS and CDR2 YFSETQ. The CDR3 spans 15 residues. Amplification used 60 Vbeta primers and 13 Jbeta primers. Profiling relied on immunoSEQ multiplex PCR, and the TCRdb table lists in-frame clones only, not all of them. The sample records over 85,000 clones, about 83% being singletons. Material: PBMCs. This TCR was recovered from a female donor in good health and CMV-seropositive. The J gene is TRBJ1-3, the V gene TRBV5-1, with D maybe TRBD1 (5 bases). The CDR3 loop reads CASIRIQVSGNTIYF. The CDR3 DNA follows: TGCGCCAGCATCCGAATACAGGTCTCTGGAAACACCATATATTTT.